One and the same sample provided the 10 T cell receptor beta chains below, sequenced in a study of blood T cell repertoires in COVID-19 (dated by TCRdb to about 2020). The method was the immunoSEQ multiplex PCR assay. TCRdb carries this immuneACCESS record with in-frame sequences only. Its versions omit some clonotypes, under half of them owing to an unresolved V gene in the studies checked, with the rest unexplained. The sample table holds 250,000 or so clones, of which over 80% were seen once. The ten top clones hold approximately 3.4% of the sample. Material for sequencing was PBMCs or T cells enriched from blood (not recorded which). Receptors originate from a woman aged 40 to 50 who had been exposed to COVID-19.

This chain's CDR3 is CASSFNPRADTQYF. The CDR3 DNA reads as TGTGCCAGCAGCTTTAACCCGCGTGCAGATACGCAGTATTTT. The V gene is TRBV7-3, the J gene TRBJ2-3; no clear D gene. CDR3 length: 14 amino acids. Germline V CDR1 and CDR2: SGHTA, FQGTGA. Trimming stripped 3 bases from V and 4 bases from J, with 11 bases between.

The V gene is TRBV4-1, the J gene TRBJ1-1; 8 positions agree with TRBD1. The germline gives CDR1 MGHRA, CDR2 YSYEKL. The CDR3 sequence is 15 residues long. V trimming: 4 bases; J trimming: 0 bases; junction bases outside the gene matches: 4. The CDR3 coding sequence is TGCGCCAGCAGCCCAGGACAGGGTCTGAACACTGAAGCTTTCTTT. It yields the protein CASSPGQGLNTEAFF.

This clone was counted a single time. The chain combines TRBV3-1 (or the pseudogene TRBV3-2) with TRBJ1-1, with D uncertain. CDR1 and CDR2 (germline): LGHDT, YNNKEL (reference sequence). This CDR3 region has 17 residues. Trimming took off 0 bases at V and 11 bases at J, with 25 bases between the two ends. The CDR3 loop reads CASSQDVEGQIGMEAFF. In DNA, the CDR3 is TGTGCCAGCAGCCAAGATGTAGAGGGTCAGATTGGAATGGAGGCTTTCTTT.

CDR3 loop: CASSPLSTSGGKNIQYF. For the CDR3, the DNA is TGTGCCAGCTCACCACTAAGTACTAGCGGAGGCAAAAACATTCAGTACTTC. The chain recombines TRBV18 with TRBJ2-4; TRBD2 agrees at 8 bases. Germline values: CDR1 KGHSH, CDR2 LQKENI. The CDR3 sequence is 17 residues long. V shed 1 base and J 3 bases; nucleotides not matched to a gene: 8. The whole variable domain, filled in from reference TRBV18 and TRBJ2-4, reads NAGVMQNPRHLVRRRGQEARLRCSPMKGHSHVYWYRQLPEEGLKFMVYLQKENIIDESGMPKERFSAEFPKEGPSILRIQQVVRGDSAAYFCASSPLSTSGGKNIQYFGAGTRLSVL.

J is TRBJ2-2 and V is TRBV7-2, with 8 bases fitting TRBD2. The germline CDR1 and CDR2 sequences are SGHTA and FQGNSA. This CDR3 region has 18 residues. V shed 5 bases and J 2 bases; nucleotides not matched to a gene: 13. CDR3 sequence reads: CASSGRGGRKKNTGELFF. CDR3 nucleotide sequence: TGTGCCAGCAGCGGACGGGGGGGACGAAAAAAAAACACCGGGGAGCTGTTTTTT.

The V and J genes are TRBV18 and TRBJ2-2; 8 nucleotides line up with TRBD1. With 1 base clipped from V and 0 bases from J, the junction kept 1 base outside the gene matches. Germline values: CDR1 KGHSH, CDR2 LQKENI. The CDR3 is 16 residues long. The chain's CDR3 is CASSPRTGTNTGELFF. CDR3 sequence (DNA): TGTGCCAGCTCACCACGGACAGGGACGAACACCGGGGAGCTGTTTTTT. Full variable domain (remainder filled in from reference TRBV18 and TRBJ2-2): NAGVMQNPRHLVRRRGQEARLRCSPMKGHSHVYWYRQLPEEGLKFMVYLQKENIIDESGMPKERFSAEFPKEGPSILRIQQVVRGDSAAYFCASSPRTGTNTGELFFGEGSRLTVL.

This rearrangement joins TRBV28 to TRBJ1-1, with 7 bases matching TRBD1. Germline V gene lookup returns CDR1 MDHEN and CDR2 SYDVKM. V lost 8 bases to trimming and J lost 4 bases; unmatched junction nucleotides: 10. CDR3 size: 14 residues. The CDR3 reads CASLPGQGGTEAFF. In DNA, the CDR3 is TGTGCCAGCTTACCAGGCCAGGGGGGCACTGAAGCTTTCTTT.

V and J are TRBV19 and TRBJ1-2; TRBD1 is a possible D gene (5 bases). Trimming pared 7 bases from V and 8 bases from J, leaving 20 bases between. The CDR3 covers 14 residues. Germline CDR1 reads LNHDA; CDR2 reads SQIVND (reference sequence). The CDR3 sequence is CASKIGGQGGGYTF. The CDR3 DNA follows: TGTGCCAGTAAAATCGGCGGGCAGGGAGGCGGCTACACCTTC.

The chain uses TRBV4-3 and TRBJ2-2; tentatively, D is TRBD2 (6 bases). The CDR3 covers 16 residues. Germline CDR1 and CDR2: LGHNA and YSLEER. Trimming removed 4 bases at V and 5 bases at J, with 17 bases between. CDR3 coding DNA: TGCGCCAGCAGCCGAACCCCCTTGGGGGGTACCGGGGAGCTGTTTTTT. It is translated as CASSRTPLGGTGELFF.

The rearrangement links TRBV11-2 to TRBJ2-1, with D perhaps TRBD2 (6 bases). The CDR3 consists of 18 residues. Germline-derived CDR1 and CDR2 are SGHAT and FQNNGV. Trimming left V 2 bases short and J 7 bases short, with 24 bases between. The CDR3 loop reads CASSLRGTRRADWNEQFF. CDR3 DNA sequence: TGTGCCAGCAGCTTAAGGGGCACCCGGAGGGCCGATTGGAATGAGCAGTTCTTC. The full variable domain, with the rest looked up from reference TRBV11-2 and TRBJ2-1, is EAGVAQSPRYKIIEKRQSVAFWCNPISGHATLYWYQQILGQGPKLLIQFQNNGVVDDSQLPKDRFSAERLKGVDSTLKIQPAKLEDSAVYLCASSLRGTRRADWNEQFFGPGTRLTVL.